The text below deals with one T cell receptor beta chain. As yet, its antigen is unknown. This record belongs to a study of response to subunit inactivated influenza vaccine. Study outcomes and limitations: Few new T cells, the authors suggested, are recruited by each seasonal influenza vaccination.

TCRdb re-analysed the RT-PCR reads in MiXCR, keeping a single row per CDR3 protein. The data hold some 570,000 distinct CDR3 sequences, with about 10% observed a single time. CDR1 is SGHTA, CDR2 FQGNSA, per germline. The CDR3 length is 13 residues. V was cut by 1 base and J by 10 bases, with 11 bases left in between. A further study also used this sample, focusing on T cells expressing NK-cell markers. From that report: 5'RACE template switching with UMIs generated TCR beta cDNA. Among eight sequenced donors, seven carried HCMV seropositivity while one was seronegative. Dominant NKG2C+ clonotypes made up roughly 1.0-8% of CD8+ T cells in roughly 6 donors. Expanded clones of NKG2C+ T cells had an unclear HCMV specificity.

The material sequenced was PBMCs from blood, taken on the day of vaccination. The rearrangement joins TRBV7-2 to TRBJ2-1, with unresolved D. This sequence was found in a man aged 50 to 59 who received an inactivated influenza vaccine. The CDR3 reads CASSLGPSWEQFF. The CDR3 DNA reads as TGTGCCAGCAGCTTAGGCCCCTCGTGGGAGCAGTTCTTC.